Sequencing of this T cell receptor beta chain was carried out in a study of shared clonotypes between healthy human individuals (dated by TCRdb to 2019 to 2021). In the study overall: A couple of women and three men aged 18 to 49 years were included in the cohort. For each donor, CD4 naive and CD4 memory were each given three plates, CD8 naive was given two plates, and CD8 memory was given one plate. Blood TCR repertoires of five healthy adults were deeply sequenced to estimate repertoire size and the extent of clonotype sharing between individuals. Different laboratories and diverse techniques were used to prepare libraries and sequence TCR repertoires, to increase sequencing depth and limit assay-specific biases. Per donor, leukapheresis produced somewhere between about 0.85 and 9.5 billion PBMCs. Overall study results and their limits: Even with the large sequencing depth, rarefaction of the sorted-subset datasets indicated that sequencing was incomplete. Pairwise subsampling led to the expectation that sequencing depth would affect the degree of clonotype sharing among donors. Sampling was restricted to blood, and TCR repertoires in tissues likely differ from the TCR repertoires found in blood. About 5% of naive CD4, around 3.5% of naive CD8, about 2.5% of memory CD4, and 0.4% of memory CD8 clonotypes were shared across a few donors. Naive subsets generally had larger estimated clonotype richness than memory subsets. Because the study included only a small number of donors, the genetic and exposure-history diversity represented was limited. Compared with non-shared clonotypes, the clonotypes found in all four sorted-subset donors had higher generation probabilities.

Turning to this clone: Its antigen is not yet known. No qualities accompany the bases; no much larger clone lies one base away.

For the CD8 naive samples, CD45RO-negative cells were positively selected for CCR7, yielding a CD45RA+CCR7+ population from which TemRA cells were excluded. The donors were healthy, HIV-negative adults with no recently reported acute infections or vaccinations. Every donor was a Caucasian adult living in Nashville, Tennessee, USA. Blood was collected by leukapheresis, and PBMCs were isolated by Ficoll-Histopaque density gradient centrifugation and then cryopreserved in liquid nitrogen vapor phase. Analytical flow cytometry was used to check the purity and quantity of each magnetically sorted T cell population. Genomic DNA was isolated from every sorted fraction and measured by UV absorbance on a Nanodrop 2000c. TCR CDR3 regions were amplified from genomic DNA by multiplex PCR using the deep immunoSEQ assay. Genomic DNA extracted from each cell subset was distributed evenly over all wells of several immunoSEQ 96-well plates, and each plate served as one replicate. For sorted subsets, approximately 190 ng genomic DNA, equal to tens of thousands of T cell genomes, was loaded into each replicate PCR. Purified libraries were measured with a Qubit 3.0 fluorometer, size-checked on a Bioanalyzer 2100, and measured again with the KAPA Library Quantification kit. Each immunoSEQ 96-well plate was sequenced on its own single-read 150-cycle Illumina NextSeq 550 flow cell. In the original analysis: Because only junctional sequences without quality scores were contained in the immunoSEQ output, filtering matching that applied to full-length reads could not be performed. Sequences were annotated with PyIR, a Python wrapper for IgBLAST v1.9, using IMGT germline references to assign V/J genes and CDR3. Any read was removed if the V/J assignment was weak (E-value above 1e-6), the CDR3 was missing, or the read contained stop codons, out-of-frame junctions, or ambiguous translated residues. V3J clonotypes were defined by identical inferred V gene, J gene, and CDR3 amino acid sequence. To compute the percentage overlap between repertoires, the number of shared unique clonotypes was divided by the size of the smaller repertoire. Three approaches were used to assess repertoire richness: RTK rarefaction, the Chao1 estimator, and Recon v2.1 estimates of unobserved clonotypes. For all TCRbeta clonotypes obtained by the gDNA method from four donors, generation probabilities were computed with OLGA. In its TCRdb copy, this immuneACCESS table keeps in-frame sequences only and misses some clones. Where compared with another copy, unresolved V genes explain less than half of these, and the others have no known cause. V and J calls and clone size are as listed in that table; D and trimming were resolved from the DNA. This sample has approximately 2,200,000 clones in its table, and approximately 94% of those were observed once. Over 1.5% of the sample lies in the top ten.

The sequence was obtained from a man younger than 30 in good health. Some clones in this sample may be carry-over from other donors' samples. Sequenced material: naive CD8+ T cells from PBMCs. Read against the paper, the sample's cell subset or site label means: CD45RA+CCR7+.

The CDR3 protein is CASRALTDRSNQPQHF. At the DNA level, the sequence is TGTGCCAGCAGGGCACTCACAGACAGAAGCAATCAGCCCCAGCATTTT. The chain links TRBV6-8 with TRBJ1-5; a tentative D match to TRBD1 spans 5 bases. V and J are truncated by 6 bases and 1 base respectively, leaving an intervening sequence of 16 bases. From the cysteine through the phenylalanine, the CDR3 covers 16 amino acids. Only the CDR3 DNA is retained, 48 bases long and in frame from the first base. The CDR1 and CDR2 encoded by the germline V gene are MNHGY and SAAAGT.